Each of the 21 T cell receptor beta chains below was sequenced from the same sample in a study of T-cell reconstitution after alpha-beta-depleted transplantation in children. Preparation of the TCRbeta library involved a method that used unique molecular identifiers. TCRdb redid the calling of the PCR reads with MiXCR, one entry per CDR3 protein. The table records about 980,000 distinct CDR3 sequences, roughly 29% of them present only once. The sample consisted of PBMCs, mostly from graft donor cells, taken 360 days after TCRalphabeta/CD19-depleted stem cell transplant. The source is a boy under three years old who had a stem cell transplant for SCID, so the T cells may come from the graft donor.

J is TRBJ2-7 and V is TRBV7-9; D call uncertain. The CDR3 contains 16 residues. V lost 2 bases to trimming and J lost 3 bases, with 17 bases between them. Germline lookup yields CDR1 SEHNR and CDR2 FQNEAQ (reference sequence). CDR3 loop: CASSLTAGRTYYEQYF. The DNA of the CDR3 is TGTGCCAGCAGCTTAACTGCCGGGCGGACCTACTACGAGCAGTACTTC.

The chain employs TRBV6-2 or TRBV6-3 and TRBJ1-3; TRBD1 might be the D (5 bases). The CDR3 runs 15 residues. V lost 6 bases and J lost 4, with 16 bases in between. In germline, CDR1 is MNHEY, CDR2 SVGEGT. CDR3 amino acids: CASSSRGPKGNTIYF. In DNA, the CDR3 is TGTGCCAGCAGCTCCCGGGGCCCGAAAGGAAACACCATATATTTT.

V is TRBV6-5 and J is TRBJ2-3; D remains unclear. V was pared by 2 bases and J by 3 bases, with 15 bases between. The CDR3 extends over 16 amino acids. CDR1 MNHEY and CDR2 SVGAGI come from the germline V gene. The CDR3, as DNA: TGTGCCAGCAGTTACGGGGTCCTCGGAGAGACAGATACGCAGTATTTT. This gives the protein CASSYGVLGETDTQYF.

The chain joins TRBV7-9 to TRBJ2-7, with a tentative D call TRBD2 (6 bases). Germline V gives CDR1 SEHNR, CDR2 FQNEAQ (reference sequence). V was pared by 0 bases and J by 4 bases, with 16 bases between. This CDR3 spans 16 amino acids. The CDR3 region is CASSLARGRERYEQYF. In nucleotides, the CDR3 is TGTGCCAGCAGCTTAGCGCGGGGACGGGAGAGGTACGAGCAGTACTTC. The full variable domain, with the rest looked up from reference TRBV7-9 and TRBJ2-7, is DTGVSQNPRHKITKRGQNVTFRCDPISEHNRLYWYRQTLGQGPEFLTYFQNEAQLEKSRLLSDRFSAERPKGSFSTLEIQRTEQGDSAMYLCASSLARGRERYEQYFGPGTRLTVT.

This clonotype has a count of ten or more. The chain combines TRBV20-1 with TRBJ2-3, with D perhaps matching TRBD2 (6 bases). Germline V gene data show CDR1 as DFQATT and CDR2 as SNEGSKA (reference sequence). V was shortened by 1 base and J by 0 bases, with 8 bases between the two germline ends. The CDR3 totals 14 residues. CDR3 sequence: CSARGGTSTDTQYF. DNA for the CDR3: TGCAGTGCTAGAGGTGGGACTAGCACAGATACGCAGTATTTT.

This clonotype has a count of ten or more. J is TRBJ1-5 and V is TRBV4-3; D gene uncertain. Germline V gives CDR1 LGHNA, CDR2 YSLEER. V shed 0 bases and J shed 7 bases, with 7 bases lying between them. The CDR3 totals 13 residues. The CDR3 is CASSQDFGQPQHF. CDR3 nucleotide sequence: TGCGCCAGCAGCCAAGATTTCGGCCAGCCCCAGCATTTT.

The rearrangement uses TRBV20-1 and TRBJ1-2; a weak D match, TRBD1 (6 bases). The length of the CDR3 is 13 residues. Trimming took off 6 bases at V and 7 bases at J, with 18 bases between the two ends. Germline CDR1 is DFQATT and CDR2 is SNEGSKA (reference sequence). CDR3 coding DNA: TGCAGTGCGTACCTCAGGGGATCGGCTGGCTACACCTTC. It encodes CSAYLRGSAGYTF.

This clonotype has more than one count but fewer than ten. The chain recombines TRBV4-1 with TRBJ2-7; D remains ambiguous. Germline-derived CDR1 and CDR2 are MGHRA and YSYEKL. The CDR3 contains 16 residues. V lost 1 base and J 2 bases, leaving 15 bases between the germline ends. Written as DNA, the CDR3 is TGCGCCAGCAGCCAAGTCCCTCTCGGCAGCGCCTACGAGCAGTACTTC. Translated, it gives CASSQVPLGSAYEQYF.

The table lists this clonotype with a few counts. The chain carries TRBV10-3 and TRBJ2-5, with 7 bases lining up with TRBD2. CDR3 size: 13 residues. The germline CDR1 and CDR2 sequences are ENHRY and SYGVKD. Losses at the gene ends were 7 bases for V and 0 bases for J; bases not matched to a gene: 2. The CDR3 coding sequence is TGTGCCATCAACGGGGGGTACCAAGAGACCCAGTACTTC. Translating gives CAINGGYQETQYF.

This clonotype occurred once. The V gene is TRBV6-2 or TRBV6-3, the J gene TRBJ2-5, with a tentative D call TRBD2 (7 bases). V dropped 2 bases and J dropped 7 bases, with 17 bases sitting between them. The germline gives CDR1 MNHEY, CDR2 SVGEGT. The CDR3 sequence is 15 residues long. The CDR3, as DNA: TGTGCCAGCAGTTACGGCGGGGGCGTTTCAGGGACCCAGTACTTC. Amino acids: CASSYGGGVSGTQYF.

This chain uses TRBV20-1 with TRBJ2-3, with 7 bases aligning to TRBD2. The CDR3 is 13 residues long. V dropped 5 bases and J dropped 1; count of bases not matched to a gene: 3. Germline V gene data show CDR1 as DFQATT and CDR2 as SNEGSKA (reference sequence). The DNA of the CDR3 is TGCAGTGCTGGGACTACAGGCACAGATACGCAGTATTTT. Its protein product is CSAGTTGTDTQYF.

The chain uses TRBV9 and TRBJ2-7; the D is unclear. There are 15 residues in the CDR3. Germline V gene lookup returns CDR1 SGDLS and CDR2 YYNGEE. Between the trimmed V and J ends, which lost 0 bases and 1 base, there was a span of 11 bases. The CDR3 coding sequence is TGTGCCAGCAGCGTAGCCCCGACACAATCCTACGAGCAGTACTTC. Translating it yields CASSVAPTQSYEQYF.

The chain has TRBV2 and TRBJ2-1; possibly TRBD2 for D (5 bases). Germline V gene data show CDR1 as SNHLY and CDR2 as FYNNEI. CDR3 length: 14 residues. Trimming removed 6 bases at V and 4 bases at J, with 13 bases between. CDR3 DNA sequence: TGTGCCAGCAGACAGCCACGCGGGTACAATGAGCAGTTCTTC. This codes for CASRQPRGYNEQFF.

This clonotype was seen only once. The CDR3: CASSFDRVRNEQFF. CDR3 sequence (DNA): TGTGCCAGCAGTTTTGACAGGGTACGGAATGAGCAGTTCTTC. The chain is built from TRBV12-3 or TRBV12-4 and TRBJ2-1; TRBD1 matches at 7 bases. This CDR3 comprises 14 residues. The V and J ends lost 3 bases and 7 bases, in that order; junction bases with no gene match: 6.

The V gene is TRBV15, the J gene TRBJ2-1, with 14 bases matching TRBD2. Germline V gene sequence: CDR1 LNHNV, CDR2 YYDKDF (reference sequence). This CDR3 region has 17 residues. V was clipped by 1 base and J by 9 bases; unmatched bases: 8. CDR3 residues: CATSRGGLAGGRGEQFF. As DNA, the CDR3 is TGTGCCACCAGCAGAGGTGGACTAGCGGGGGGACGGGGTGAGCAGTTCTTC.

The chain uses TRBV3-1 and TRBJ2-2, with D perhaps matching TRBD1 (6 bases). Looked up from germline, CDR1 is LGHDT and CDR2 is YNNKEL (reference sequence). V dropped 5 bases and J dropped 0 bases, with 13 bases sitting between them. CDR3 length equals 16 residues. The DNA of the CDR3 is TGTGCCAGCAGCTTCCACGGGACACCGAACACCGGGGAGCTGTTTTTT. Encoded protein: CASSFHGTPNTGELFF. The full variable domain, completed using reference TRBV3-1 and TRBJ2-2, is DTAVSQTPKYLVTQMGNDKSIKCEQNLGHDTMYWYKQDSKKFLKIMFSYNNKELIINETVPNRFSPKSPDKAHLNLHINSLELGDSAVYFCASSFHGTPNTGELFFGEGSRLTVL.

V gene TRBV7-8 combines with J gene TRBJ2-3, with D unclear. The CDR3 loop spans 17 amino acids. CDR1 and CDR2 (germline): SGHVS, FQNEAQ. Trimming shortened V by 1 base and J by 0 bases, and 14 bases separated the two germline ends. CDR3 nucleotide sequence: TGTGCCAGCAGCTTAGGATCTCGGTGGTCTAGCACAGATACGCAGTATTTT. Amino acids: CASSLGSRWSSTDTQYF.

This clonotype was counted ten times or more. The J gene is TRBJ2-7, the V gene TRBV3-1; 8 nucleotides match TRBD1. The V gene's germline CDR1 is LGHDT and CDR2 YNNKEL (reference sequence). The CDR3 runs 14 residues. The V and J ends lost 4 bases and 3 bases, in that order; junction bases with no gene match: 5. Here the CDR3 reads CASSRWDRSYEQYF. The CDR3 DNA is TGTGCCAGCAGCCGATGGGACAGGAGCTACGAGCAGTACTTC.

This clonotype was counted at least ten times. V usage is TRBV6-2 or TRBV6-3 and J usage is TRBJ2-5; D is undetermined. Per the germline V gene, CDR1 is MNHEY and CDR2 is SVGEGT. CDR3 length: 12 amino acids. The V end was cut by 5 bases, the J end by 5 bases, with 9 bases between. In DNA, the CDR3 is TGTGCCAGCAGTCCGTCCGAGGAGACCCAGTACTTC. This gives the protein CASSPSEETQYF.

V gene TRBV5-5 combines with J gene TRBJ1-1; tentative D call: TRBD1 (6 bases). V gave up 6 bases and J gave up 4 bases, with 19 bases separating them. Germline CDR1 reads SGHKS; CDR2 reads YYEKEE (reference sequence). The CDR3 loop spans 15 amino acids. The CDR3 DNA reads TGTGCCAGCACCCCTTCGGGGGCGCGGAGCACTGAAGCTTTCTTT. Protein: CASTPSGARSTEAFF.

The V call is TRBV30, the J call TRBJ2-1, with a tentative D call TRBD2 (5 bases). Germline CDR1 and CDR2: GTSNPN and SVGIG (reference sequence). Deletions cut 0 bases from V and 7 bases from J, with 13 bases between. The CDR3 runs to 14 residues. The chain's CDR3 is CAWSVDWTRNEQFF. The DNA for the CDR3 is TGTGCCTGGAGTGTGGACTGGACCAGGAATGAGCAGTTCTTC.